These 6 T cell receptor beta chains were sequenced from one sample in a study of cytomegalovirus exposure and HLA in healthy donors. Vbeta (60) and Jbeta (13) primers were used in the PCR. Assay: immunoSEQ multiplex PCR; the TCRdb copy retains only in-frame clones and omits some. In the table there are approximately 240,000 clones, approximately 82% of which are singletons. Sequenced input: PBMCs. Every receptor here comes from a woman aged 40 to 50 in good health and CMV-seronegative.

This clone has a handful of counts. The chain uses TRBV6-1 and TRBJ2-4; maybe TRBD1 (6 bases). The germline V gene encodes CDR1 MNHNS and CDR2 SASEGT. The CDR3 is 14 residues long. V shed 1 base and J shed 7 bases, with 11 bases lying between them. As DNA, the CDR3 is TGTGCCAGCAGTGAAGACAGGGTGGTGAACATTCAGTACTTC. Its protein is CASSEDRVVNIQYF.

J is TRBJ1-6 and V is TRBV6-5, with D unresolved. This CDR3 region has 15 residues. Germline CDR1 and CDR2: MNHEY and SVGAGI. Between the trimmed V and J ends, which lost 2 bases and 10 bases, there was a span of 15 bases. CDR3 DNA sequence: TGTGCCAGCAGTTACCCCGGGGTTTTTGGATCACCCCTCCACTTT. Translated, it gives CASSYPGVFGSPLHF.

The chain has TRBV5-5 and TRBJ1-1; D is unclear. The CDR3 has 13 amino acids. Trimming shortened V by 0 bases and J by 5 bases, and 8 bases separated the two germline ends. The germline V gene encodes CDR1 SGHKS and CDR2 YYEKEE (reference sequence). The CDR3 sequence: CASSLGVRTEAFF. CDR3 coding DNA: TGTGCCAGCAGCTTGGGTGTCAGGACTGAAGCTTTCTTT.

V and J are TRBV7-3 and TRBJ1-1; TRBD1 is a possible D gene (6 bases). The germline V gene has CDR1 SGHTA and CDR2 FQGTGA. The CDR3 is made up of 16 amino acids. V was trimmed by 1 base and J by 1 base, leaving 13 bases between them. In DNA form, the CDR3 reads TGTGCCAGCAGCTTAATGGGGGGGCGCGAGAACACTGAAGCTTTCTTT. It yields the protein CASSLMGGRENTEAFF.

The chain is built from TRBV7-8 and TRBJ2-7; possible D gene TRBD1, 6 bases. V dropped 1 base and J dropped 5 bases, with 12 bases sitting between them. The CDR3 consists of 14 residues. Germline V gene data show CDR1 as SGHVS and CDR2 as FQNEAQ. The CDR3 sequence is CASSLGTGSNEQYF. Here the CDR3 DNA reads TGTGCCAGCAGCTTAGGAACAGGGTCGAACGAGCAGTACTTC.

V and J are TRBV9 and TRBJ1-2; weak D call: TRBD1 (6 bases). Germline V gene sequence: CDR1 SGDLS, CDR2 YYNGEE. The V and J ends lost 4 bases and 4 bases respectively, with 14 bases between them. The CDR3 has 14 residues. CDR3 residues: CASSPRVTGYGYTF. CDR3 nucleotide sequence: TGTGCCAGCAGCCCCCGAGTGACAGGCTATGGCTACACCTTC.